Below, 12 T cell receptor beta chains from the same sample are listed, as sequenced in a study of blood T cell repertoires in COVID-19. Generated by immunoSEQ multiplex PCR, the TCRdb table keeps only in-frame clones and is missing some. The data show roughly 330,000 clones, about 86% seen once. Material: peripheral blood. Source of these receptors: a woman between 45 and 65 years old with acute or convalescent COVID-19.

A single count supports this clone. The V and J genes are TRBV7-8 and TRBJ1-1; D might be TRBD1 (5 bases). The V gene lost 3 bases and the J gene lost 3 bases, with 14 bases spanning the gap. CDR1 is SGHVS and CDR2 is FQNEAQ in the germline V gene. The CDR3 is made up of 15 amino acids. CDR3 protein: CASSLFSGSDTEAFF. The CDR3 nucleotides read TGTGCCAGCAGCTTGTTTTCAGGGTCGGACACTGAAGCTTTCTTT.

This clone was observed a handful of times. This rearrangement joins TRBV15 to TRBJ2-1; TRBD1 is a possible D gene (5 bases). Trimming removed 0 bases at V and 8 bases at J, with 14 bases between. This CDR3 contains 15 residues. The V gene's germline CDR1 is LNHNV and CDR2 YYDKDF (reference sequence). The CDR3 region has the DNA TGTGCCACCAGCAGAGATAACAGGCCGGGCCATGAGCAGTTCTTC. Its protein is CATSRDNRPGHEQFF. Combining the CDR3 with reference TRBV15 and TRBJ2-1 gives the whole variable domain DAMVIQNPRYQVTQFGKPVTLSCSQTLNHNVMYWYQQKSSQAPKLLFHYYDKDFNNEADTPDNFQSRRPNTSFCFLDIRSPGLGDTAMYLCATSRDNRPGHEQFFGPGTRLTVL.

The chain carries TRBV11-2 and TRBJ2-6; 7 bases align to TRBD1. The CDR3 totals 16 residues. Looked up from germline, CDR1 is SGHAT and CDR2 is FQNNGV. Trimming took 4 bases from V and 3 from J; bases not matched to a gene: 6. The CDR3 loop is CASSSTGESGANVLTF. The CDR3 region has the DNA TGTGCCAGCAGCTCCACAGGGGAAAGTGGGGCCAACGTCCTGACTTTC.

The V call is TRBV6-1, the J call TRBJ1-1; D ambiguous. Trimming removed 3 bases from V and 7 bases from J, with 18 bases in between. Germline lookup yields CDR1 MNHNS and CDR2 SASEGT. The CDR3 contains 15 residues. CDR3 DNA sequence: TGTGCCAGCAGTGAGAGCCCTAATTTCGGGGATGAAGCTTTCTTT. Encoded protein: CASSESPNFGDEAFF.

This clone was seen a single time. The CDR3 loop reads CASSESSIRYEQYV. For the CDR3, the DNA is TGCGCCAGCAGTGAGTCGAGCATTCGTTACGAGCAGTACGTC. The V gene is TRBV10-1, the J gene TRBJ2-7, with no clear D. The V gene lost 0 bases and the J gene lost 4 bases, with 10 bases spanning the gap. Per germline, CDR1 WNHNN and CDR2 SYGVQD (reference sequence). The CDR3 sequence is 14 residues long.

The V call is TRBV18, the J call TRBJ1-2; no clear D. V lost 3 bases, J lost 2 bases, and 13 bases lay in between. This CDR3 spans 15 amino acids. Germline lookup yields CDR1 KGHSH and CDR2 LQKENI. The CDR3 is CASSPSVEINYGYTF. CDR3 DNA: TGTGCCAGCTCACCTAGCGTGGAGATCAACTATGGCTACACCTTC.

This clone was observed once. V usage is TRBV11-1 and J usage is TRBJ1-4; TRBD1 matches 8 bases. This CDR3 comprises 14 residues. With 4 bases clipped from V and 5 bases from J, the junction kept 3 bases outside the gene matches. Germline V gives CDR1 SGHAT, CDR2 FQDESV (reference sequence). CDR3 sequence: CASSWDRPNEKLFF. The DNA of the CDR3 is TGTGCCAGCAGCTGGGACAGGCCAAATGAAAAACTGTTTTTT.

The gene calls are TRBV5-6 and TRBJ2-1; 10 nucleotides line up with TRBD2. The CDR3 has 16 amino acids. The germline gives CDR1 SGHDT, CDR2 YYEEEE. The V and J ends lost 4 bases and 4 bases, in that order; junction bases with no gene match: 8. CDR3 loop: CASSVLAGGSYNEQFF. The CDR3 nucleotides are TGTGCCAGCAGCGTCTTAGCGGGGGGCTCTTACAATGAGCAGTTCTTC.

The V and J genes are TRBV11-2 and TRBJ2-5; 9 bases match TRBD2. Trimming removed 1 base from V and 1 base from J; junction bases left unmatched: 4. The CDR3 is made up of 16 amino acids. CDR1 and CDR2 (germline): SGHAT, FQNNGV. The chain's CDR3 is CASSLVGGGAQETQYF. CDR3 DNA: TGTGCCAGCAGCTTAGTTGGCGGGGGGGCCCAAGAGACCCAGTACTTC. The full variable domain, rest sourced from reference TRBV11-2 and TRBJ2-5, is EAGVAQSPRYKIIEKRQSVAFWCNPISGHATLYWYQQILGQGPKLLIQFQNNGVVDDSQLPKDRFSAERLKGVDSTLKIQPAKLEDSAVYLCASSLVGGGAQETQYFGPGTRLLVL.

The chain combines TRBV19 with TRBJ1-1; the D gene is possibly TRBD1 (5 bases). Trimming shortened V by 3 bases and J by 1 base, and 15 bases separated the two germline ends. The CDR3 consists of 16 residues. The germline V gene encodes CDR1 LNHDA and CDR2 SQIVND (reference sequence). CDR3 protein: CASSIFGKTANTEAFF. DNA of the CDR3: TGTGCCAGTAGTATTTTTGGTAAGACAGCGAACACTGAAGCTTTCTTT.

This clone was counted only a few times. The rearrangement joins TRBV25-1 to TRBJ2-7; no firm D call. CDR1 MGHDK and CDR2 SYGVNS come from the germline V gene. CDR3 length equals 15 residues. V dropped 2 bases and J dropped 2 bases, with 13 bases sitting between them. The CDR3 protein is CASSEGLGGAYEQYV. CDR3 DNA: TGTGCCAGCAGTGAAGGTCTTGGCGGAGCCTACGAGCAGTACGTC.

The gene calls are TRBV7-9 and TRBJ1-2; TRBD1 is a possible D gene (5 bases). CDR3 length equals 10 residues. Germline loops: CDR1 SEHNR, CDR2 FQNEAQ (reference sequence). Deletions cut 11 bases from V and 6 bases from J, with 10 bases between. The CDR3 is CAGSGDGYTF. CDR3 nucleotides: TGTGCCGGCTCGGGGGATGGCTACACCTTC.